These 25 T cell receptor beta chains were all obtained from the same sample, sequenced in a study of metastatic and nonmetastatic thyroid tumors. Thyroid surgery was preceded by no treatment in any patient. TCRdb redid the clone calls on the PCR reads using MiXCR. The sample lists some 5,100 clones, 32% occurring once. The sequencing input was adjacent normal tissue. These receptors were taken from a female donor with papillary thyroid cancer or a benign thyroid nodule (not recorded which). Some clones in this sample may be carry-over from other donors' samples.

In its sample, this clone is medium-sized. The gene calls are TRBV7-2 and TRBJ2-1; D is unclear. V dropped 5 bases and J dropped 6 bases, with 11 bases sitting between them. The germline V gene encodes CDR1 SGHTA and CDR2 FQGNSA. This CDR3 spans 13 amino acids. CDR3 nucleotide sequence: TGTGCCAGCAGCCGGATGATGATCAATGAGCAGTTCTTC. Amino acid sequence: CASSRMMINEQFF.

This clone is labeled as medium-sized. This chain joins TRBV20-1 and TRBJ1-5, with D unclear. The CDR3 covers 15 residues. V lost 0 bases and J 5 bases, leaving 14 bases between the germline ends. Germline-derived CDR1 and CDR2 are DFQATT and SNEGSKA (reference sequence). CDR3: CSARDVAGDYQPQHF. CDR3 nucleotide sequence: TGCAGTGCTAGAGATGTGGCAGGTGATTATCAGCCCCAGCATTTT.

In its sample, this clone was seen a few times. The CDR3 DNA follows: TGTGCCAGCAGTTTATCAGCGGTATATGGCTACACCTTC. Its translation: CASSLSAVYGYTF. This chain uses TRBV28 with TRBJ1-2; no clear D. Per the germline V gene, CDR1 is MDHEN and CDR2 is SYDVKM. Trimming pared 1 base from V and 5 bases from J, leaving 8 bases between. The CDR3 consists of 13 residues.

This clone was counted only a few times. For the CDR3, the DNA is TGTGCCAGCAGCGCCAGCTGGCGGACAGATACGCAGTATTTT. As protein: CASSASWRTDTQYF. The J gene is TRBJ2-3, the V gene TRBV27; the D is unclear. Trimming took 6 bases from V and 3 from J, leaving 13 bases between them. In germline, CDR1 is MNHEY, CDR2 SMNVEV (reference sequence). This CDR3 is 14 amino acids long.

This clone was counted once. This CDR3 reads CASSLMDAYEQYF. The CDR3 nucleotides read TGCGCCAGCAGCTTGATGGATGCCTACGAGCAGTACTTC. The chain employs TRBV5-1 and TRBJ2-7; D is uncertain. CDR1 and CDR2 from the germline V gene are SGHRS and YFSETQ. This CDR3 is built from 13 residues. V was cut by 1 base and J by 2 bases, with 7 bases left in between.

This chain links TRBV5-6 with TRBJ1-5; D uncertain. The length of the CDR3 is 14 residues. V was pared by 1 base and J by 4 bases, with 9 bases between. CDR1 and CDR2 from the germline V gene are SGHDT and YYEEEE. CDR3 coding DNA: TGTGCCAGCAGCTTGAGGGCGACTAATCAGCCCCAGCATTTT. Its protein product is CASSLRATNQPQHF.

Details on this clone: This may come from a read error, since a much larger clone is one base off. The chain employs TRBV4-2 and TRBJ2-1; 9 nucleotides match TRBD2. The V gene end was trimmed by 3 bases and the J gene end by 5 bases; junction bases not matched to a gene: 11. Germline CDR1 reads LGHNA; CDR2 reads YNFKEQ. The CDR3 covers 17 residues. The CDR3 nucleotides read TGTGCCAGCAGCCAGTTTTTATCAAGCGGGGGGAACAATGAGCAGTTCTTC. Its protein product is CASSQFLSSGGNNEQFF.

This clone has a count of ten or more. The gene calls are TRBV4-3 and TRBJ1-4; 9 nucleotides match TRBD1. The CDR3 runs to 16 residues. V lost 1 base to trimming and J lost 4 bases; unmatched junction nucleotides: 4. Germline V CDR1 and CDR2: LGHNA, YSLEER. The CDR3 DNA reads TGCGCCAGCAGCCAAGGAGGGACAGGGTTTAATGAAAAACTGTTTTTT. It translates to CASSQGGTGFNEKLFF.

This clone occurred many times. CDR3 protein: CASSLPEGPNTGELFF. DNA of the CDR3: TGTGCCAGCAGCTTACCCGAGGGACCGAACACCGGGGAGCTGTTTTTT. This sequence joins TRBV5-6 and TRBJ2-2; perhaps D is TRBD1 or TRBD2 (5 bases each). Germline CDR1 SGHDT, CDR2 YYEEEE. CDR3 size: 16 residues. Trimming cost V 2 bases and J 0 bases, with 11 bases left between them.

In regard to this clone: One junction end does not reproduce the germline sequence, and a read error may be involved. The rearrangement uses TRBV7-6 and TRBJ2-3; D gene uncertain. This CDR3 is built from 16 residues. The germline V gene encodes CDR1 SGHVS and CDR2 FNYEAQ. DNA for the CDR3: TGTGCCAGCAGCCTCGCTTACGGAGCTATCACATATACGCAGTATTTT. Its protein product is CASSLAYGAITYTQYF. Full variable domain (missing parts from reference TRBV7-6 and TRBJ2-3): GAGVSQSPRYKVTKRGQDVALRCDPISGHVSLYWYRQALGQGPEFLTYFNYEAQQDKSGLPNDRFSAERPEGSISTLTIQRTEQRDSAMYRCASSLAYGAITYTQYFGPGTRLTVL.

This clone was observed a few times. At one end, the junction sequence differs from germline, possibly due to a read error. J is TRBJ2-3 and V is TRBV20-1, with D perhaps matching TRBD1 (6 bases). Germline CDR1 and CDR2: DFQATT and SNEGSKA (reference sequence). This CDR3 comprises 13 residues. CDR3 loop: CSVRYRGTDTQYF. The CDR3 nucleotides read TGCAGTGTTAGATACAGGGGCACAGATACGCAGTATTTT.

Points on this clone: The junction departs from the called germline gene at one end, perhaps through a read error. The chain recombines TRBV6-9 with TRBJ1-1; no reliable D call. CDR1 and CDR2 from the germline V gene are MNHGY and SVAAGI. There are 11 residues in the CDR3. CDR3: CASSLVVARYF. The CDR3 region has the DNA TGTGCCAGCAGCTTAGTGGTAGCGCGGTATTTT.

This clone is categorized as medium-sized. The rearrangement links TRBV11-2 to TRBJ2-1; D perhaps matches TRBD2 (6 bases). The CDR3 loop spans 11 amino acids. Trimming removed 6 bases at V and 8 bases at J, with 8 bases between. Germline V gene data show CDR1 as SGHAT and CDR2 as FQNNGV. Here the CDR3 reads CASRSGDEQFF. The DNA for the CDR3 is TGTGCCAGCAGATCGGGGGATGAGCAGTTCTTC.

This clone showed up many times. The sample has other DNA sequences that encode this CDR3 too. The genes are TRBV5-1 and TRBJ2-7; 7 nucleotides match TRBD2. The V and J ends lost 3 bases and 3 bases, in that order; junction bases with no gene match: 12. The CDR3 is 16 amino acids. Germline lookup yields CDR1 SGHRS and CDR2 YFSETQ. The CDR3 region has the DNA TGCGCCAGCAGCTCGGGCGGGGGTGGCGCATACTACGAGCAGTACTTC. Protein sequence: CASSSGGGGAYYEQYF.

The J gene is TRBJ2-7, the V gene TRBV9; TRBD2 aligns across 8 bases. The germline V gene encodes CDR1 SGDLS and CDR2 YYNGEE. The V gene end was trimmed by 1 base and the J gene end by 2 bases; junction bases not matched to a gene: 2. This CDR3 contains 14 residues. CDR3 in DNA: TGTGCCAGCAGCGTAACTAGCGGAACCTACGAGCAGTACTTC. Translation gives CASSVTSGTYEQYF.

The chain recombines TRBV5-1 with TRBJ2-6; tentatively, D is TRBD1 (6 bases). V shed 0 bases and J shed 0 bases, with 10 bases lying between them. CDR1 SGHRS and CDR2 YFSETQ come from the germline V gene. This CDR3 comprises 17 residues. This chain's CDR3 is CASSLGTVTSGANVLTF. CDR3 sequence (DNA): TGCGCCAGCAGCTTGGGGACAGTAACCTCTGGGGCCAACGTCCTGACTTTC.

With regard to this clone: The conserved final phenylalanine or tryptophan is absent from the CDR3, which likely points to a read error. The chain employs TRBV4-3 and TRBJ1-1; 9 bases are a match to TRBD1. V lost 4 bases to trimming and J lost 1 base; unmatched junction nucleotides: 4. The CDR3 spans 15 residues. Germline V CDR1 and CDR2: LGHNA, YSLEER. CDR3 loop: CASSPGTGTNTEAFY. CDR3 sequence (DNA): TGCGCCAGCAGCCCCGGGACAGGGACGAACACTGAAGCTTTCTAT.

In its sample, this clone was seen a few times. This chain uses TRBV6-2 or TRBV6-3 with TRBJ2-7, with TRBD1 matching 8 bases. V lost 8 bases, J lost 4 bases, and 7 bases stayed unmatched. CDR1 and CDR2 (germline): MNHEY, SVGEGT. The CDR3 totals 13 residues. CDR3 bases: TGTGCCAGCTTAGACAGGGGTAGTTACGAGCAGTACTTC. Its translation is CASLDRGSYEQYF.

This clone is deemed large (0.1 to 1%). The V gene is TRBV6-1, the J gene TRBJ2-1; 10 bases fit TRBD2. CDR3 length equals 12 residues. Per the germline V gene, CDR1 is MNHNS and CDR2 is SASEGT. The ends lost 11 bases at V and 13 bases at J; junction bases unmatched: 11. The CDR3 spells CAARASGGEQFF. CDR3 DNA: TGTGCCGCTCGGGCTAGCGGGGGAGAACAGTTCTTC.

This clone is termed medium-sized (0.01 to 0.1%). The chain recombines TRBV7-3 with TRBJ2-2, with 7 bases matching TRBD1. The CDR3 extends over 15 amino acids. J was trimmed by 1 base and V by 5 bases; bases with no gene match: 4. CDR1 and CDR2 (germline): SGHTA, FQGTGA. Here the CDR3 DNA reads TGTGCCAGCAGCAGGGGGCAAGGGAACACCGGGGAGCTGTTTTTT. Its protein is CASSRGQGNTGELFF.

By sample share, this clone is medium-sized (0.01 to 0.1%). The chain recombines TRBV18 with TRBJ2-2; D is tentatively TRBD1 or TRBD2 (5 bases each). The CDR3 runs to 16 residues. Germline values: CDR1 KGHSH, CDR2 LQKENI. Trimming cost V 3 bases and J 4 bases, with 15 bases left between them. The CDR3 is CASSPGAPGPTGELFF. The DNA of the CDR3 is TGTGCCAGCTCACCCGGGGCACCTGGGCCCACCGGGGAGCTGTTTTTT.

This clone has only a few counts. The V gene is TRBV7-9, the J gene TRBJ1-2; TRBD1 might be the D (5 bases). Germline V gives CDR1 SEHNR, CDR2 FQNEAQ (reference sequence). The CDR3 has 11 amino acids. CDR3 protein: CASRGPYGYTF. The DNA for the CDR3 is TGTGCTTCTAGGGGCCCCTATGGCTACACCTTC.

This clone has a handful of counts. The V gene is TRBV6-6, the J gene TRBJ2-2, with 7 bases matching TRBD1. Trimming took 0 bases from V and 8 from J; bases not matched to a gene: 3. CDR1 is MNHNY and CDR2 is SVGAGI in the germline V gene (reference sequence). The CDR3 contains 14 residues. The CDR3 protein is CASSYSMDRGELFF. CDR3 bases: TGTGCCAGCAGTTACTCAATGGACAGGGGGGAGCTGTTTTTT.

This clone occurred a few times. V and J are TRBV6-4 and TRBJ2-1, with D possibly matching TRBD1 (6 bases). The V gene lost 5 bases and the J gene lost 7 bases, with 12 bases spanning the gap. This CDR3 has 13 amino acids. Per germline, CDR1 MRHNA and CDR2 SNTAGT. CDR3 nucleotide sequence: TGTGCCAGCAGTCAAGGACAGCCGAATGAGCAGTTCTTC. It translates to CASSQGQPNEQFF.

Sample share makes this clone medium-sized (0.01 to 0.1%). The rearrangement uses TRBV13 and TRBJ2-3; 12 bases agree with TRBD2. The junction had 12 bases not matched to a gene; V was cut back by 5 bases and J by 0 bases. CDR1 is PRHDT and CDR2 is FYEKMQ in the germline V gene (reference sequence). The CDR3 is 19 residues long. CDR3 region: CASSPGRLAGGRSTDTQYF. CDR3 DNA: TGTGCCAGCAGCCCGGGGCGGCTAGCGGGGGGGCGGAGCACAGATACGCAGTATTTT.